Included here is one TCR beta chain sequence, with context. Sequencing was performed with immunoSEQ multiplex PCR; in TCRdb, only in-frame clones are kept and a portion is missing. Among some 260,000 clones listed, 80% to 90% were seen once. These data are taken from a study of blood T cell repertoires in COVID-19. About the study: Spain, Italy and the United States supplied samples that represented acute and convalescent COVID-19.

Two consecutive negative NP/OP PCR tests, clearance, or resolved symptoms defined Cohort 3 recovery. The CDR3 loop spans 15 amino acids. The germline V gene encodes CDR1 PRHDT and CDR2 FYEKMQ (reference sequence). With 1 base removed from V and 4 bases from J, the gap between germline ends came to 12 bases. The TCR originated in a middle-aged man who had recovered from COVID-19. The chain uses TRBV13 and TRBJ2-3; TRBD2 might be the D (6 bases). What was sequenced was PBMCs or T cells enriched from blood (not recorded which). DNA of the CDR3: TGTGCCAGCAGCTTAGTGTTAGCGGAAGCAGATACGCAGTATTTT. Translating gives CASSLVLAEADTQYF.